One sample yielded the 24 T cell receptor beta chains listed below, sequenced in a study of T cell responses to AZD1222 COVID-19 vaccine. The method was immunoSEQ multiplex PCR; TCRdb's version includes in-frame clones alone and lacks a portion of them. The profile covers 99,000 or so clones, with roughly 90% appearing a single time and under 3% taken by the ten largest. This sample comprised peripheral blood, obtained on day 0 of AZD1222 vaccination. These receptor sequences come from an adult in good health.

This clone was picked up one time. The chain uses TRBV3-1 (or the pseudogene TRBV3-2) and TRBJ1-3; 10 bases are shared with TRBD1. Germline trimming cut 7 bases from V and 1 base from J; bases unmatched to any gene: 7. The CDR3 totals 16 residues. Germline V lookup: CDR1 LGHDT, CDR2 YNNKEL (reference sequence). CDR3 DNA: TGTGCCAGCACCTTGGGGACAGGGGAATCTGGAAACACCATATATTTT. It yields the protein CASTLGTGESGNTIYF.

The chain links TRBV7-9 to TRBJ1-2; 12 bases fit TRBD1. The CDR3 length is 15 residues. V shed 2 bases, J shed 8 bases, and the junction held 6 bases outside the gene matches. CDR1 and CDR2 (germline): SEHNR, FQNEAQ (reference sequence). The CDR3 protein is CASSLFRDRGHGYTF. The DNA of the CDR3 is TGTGCCAGCAGCTTATTCCGGGACAGGGGGCACGGCTACACCTTC. Full variable domain (missing parts from reference TRBV7-9 and TRBJ1-2): DTGVSQNPRHKITKRGQNVTFRCDPISEHNRLYWYRQTLGQGPEFLTYFQNEAQLEKSRLLSDRFSAERPKGSFSTLEIQRTEQGDSAMYLCASSLFRDRGHGYTFGSGTRLTVV.

This clone was seen just once. The chain combines TRBV19 with TRBJ1-5, with TRBD1 matching 7 bases. Germline loops: CDR1 LNHDA, CDR2 SQIVND (reference sequence). The CDR3 contains 14 residues. V lost 5 bases to trimming and J lost 3 bases; unmatched junction nucleotides: 4. The CDR3 region is CASSVGQPNQPQHF. In DNA, the CDR3 is TGTGCCAGTAGTGTGGGACAGCCCAATCAGCCCCAGCATTTT.

V usage is TRBV4-3 and J usage is TRBJ2-1; 7 nucleotides line up with TRBD1. V lost 4 bases, J lost 4 bases, and 10 bases stayed unmatched. The CDR3 length is 16 residues. The V gene's germline CDR1 is LGHNA and CDR2 YSLEER. CDR3 nucleotide sequence: TGCGCCAGCAGCCCAGATGACAGGGCAGGGTACAATGAGCAGTTCTTC. It specifies CASSPDDRAGYNEQFF.

The chain employs TRBV29-1 and TRBJ2-3; 10 positions agree with TRBD1. V was clipped by 4 bases and J by 1 base; unmatched bases: 11. The CDR3 length is 17 residues. Germline values: CDR1 SQVTM, CDR2 ANQGSEA. In nucleotides, the CDR3 is TGCAGCGTTGTTGGGGGACAGGGGATTGACGGCACAGATACGCAGTATTTT. It specifies CSVVGGQGIDGTDTQYF.

The chain links TRBV7-2 to TRBJ2-1; 8 bases match TRBD2. The CDR3 contains 16 residues. Germline CDR1 reads SGHTA; CDR2 reads FQGNSA. With V trimmed by 5 bases and J by 7 bases, 13 bases remained unmatched. CDR3 sequence reads: CASSLIKAGGRNEQFF. The CDR3, as DNA: TGTGCCAGCAGCCTCATCAAGGCGGGGGGCCGTAATGAGCAGTTCTTC.

This clone was detected once. The V and J genes are TRBV4-3 and TRBJ2-7, with 12 bases lining up with TRBD2. The V gene end was trimmed by 3 bases and the J gene end by 1 base; junction bases not matched to a gene: 4. The CDR3 loop spans 16 amino acids. Per the germline V gene, CDR1 is LGHNA and CDR2 is YSLEER. CDR3: CASSHHLAGGSYEQYF. The CDR3 nucleotides read TGCGCCAGCAGCCATCACCTAGCGGGAGGGTCCTACGAGCAGTACTTC.

V is TRBV3-1 (or the pseudogene TRBV3-2) and J is TRBJ1-5, with D uncertain. V was pared by 1 base and J by 3 bases, with 4 bases between. The CDR3 sequence is 13 residues long. Germline V gene data show CDR1 as LGHDT and CDR2 as YNNKEL (reference sequence). The CDR3 bases are TGTGCCAGCAGCCAAGGGCACAATCAGCCCCAGCATTTT. This translates into CASSQGHNQPQHF.

J is TRBJ1-2 and V is TRBV4-3; a possible D gene is TRBD1 (5 bases). CDR1 LGHNA and CDR2 YSLEER come from the germline V gene. This CDR3 is 14 amino acids long. The germline V and J ends were trimmed by 2 bases and 2 bases, with 9 bases remaining between them. DNA of the CDR3: TGCGCCAGCAGCCAATATCAGGGAAACTATGGCTACACCTTC. This encodes CASSQYQGNYGYTF.

V and J are TRBV19 and TRBJ1-2, with a possible D match to TRBD1 (5 bases). The CDR3 extends over 14 amino acids. V was trimmed by 8 bases and J by 3 bases, leaving 16 bases between them. Germline CDR1 LNHDA, CDR2 SQIVND (reference sequence). CDR3 DNA sequence: TGTGCCAGTCGGGGTGACAGAGGTGACTATGGCTACACCTTC. It yields the protein CASRGDRGDYGYTF.

The V call is TRBV18, the J call TRBJ1-6; D remains unclear. V was clipped by 2 bases and J by 7 bases, with 6 bases between them. Germline CDR1 and CDR2: KGHSH and LQKENI. CDR3 length: 13 residues. The CDR3 DNA sequence: TGTGCCAGCTCACCAGGGTTAAATTCACCCCTCCACTTT. As protein: CASSPGLNSPLHF.

The rearrangement joins TRBV19 to TRBJ1-1; TRBD1 might be the D (5 bases). The CDR3 extends over 13 amino acids. V was clipped by 3 bases and J by 7 bases, with 12 bases between them. The germline V gene has CDR1 LNHDA and CDR2 SQIVND (reference sequence). The CDR3 DNA sequence: TGTGCCAGTAGTATCCAAAGGGGACGTGAAGCTTTCTTT. Amino acids: CASSIQRGREAFF. Full variable domain (outside the CDR3, taken from reference TRBV19 and TRBJ1-1): DGGITQSPKYLFRKEGQNVTLSCEQNLNHDAMYWYRQDPGQGLRLIYYSQIVNDFQKGDIAEGYSVSREKKESFPLTVTSAQKNPTAFYLCASSIQRGREAFFGQGTRLTVV.

J is TRBJ2-1 and V is TRBV6-2 or TRBV6-3; 12 bases line up with TRBD2. This CDR3 spans 16 amino acids. J was trimmed by 7 bases and V by 5 bases; bases with no gene match: 9. CDR1 MNHEY and CDR2 SVGEGT come from the germline V gene. The DNA of the CDR3 is TGTGCCAGCAGTCTCGGACTAGCGGGATTCGGGAATGAGCAGTTCTTC. Its translation is CASSLGLAGFGNEQFF.

This chain links TRBV7-6 with TRBJ1-4; 9 bases line up with TRBD1. The CDR3 is 16 amino acids. Germline CDR1 reads SGHVS; CDR2 reads FNYEAQ. J was trimmed by 4 bases and V by 0 bases; bases with no gene match: 3. The CDR3 nucleotides are TGTGCCAGCAGCTTAGCGGCGGGACAGGGTAATGAAAAACTGTTTTTT. Protein product: CASSLAAGQGNEKLFF.

DNA for the CDR3: TGTGCCAGTAGTTCGGCTTTGGGGCGTGATGAGCAGTTCTTC. Residues: CASSSALGRDEQFF. V usage is TRBV19 and J usage is TRBJ2-1; TRBD1 is a possible D gene (5 bases). The CDR3 totals 14 residues. V was clipped by 5 bases and J by 8 bases, with 16 bases between them. Germline CDR1 reads LNHDA; CDR2 reads SQIVND (reference sequence).

J is TRBJ1-1 and V is TRBV4-2, with a tentative D call TRBD1 (5 bases). Germline CDR1 reads LGHNA; CDR2 reads YNFKEQ. The CDR3 length is 16 residues. V lost 1 base, J lost 3 bases, and 15 bases lay in between. Written as DNA, the CDR3 is TGTGCCAGCAGCCAAGTTGTGACCAGGGAGGACACTGAAGCTTTCTTT. This sequence encodes CASSQVVTREDTEAFF.

Turning to this clone: The sample carries other DNA sequences with the same CDR3. The rearrangement uses TRBV15 and TRBJ2-3; 10 nucleotides align to TRBD2. V lost 3 bases and J lost 0; bases outside the gene matches: 0. CDR3 length equals 15 residues. Germline V gives CDR1 LNHNV, CDR2 YYDKDF (reference sequence). The CDR3 protein is CATSRTSGSTDTQYF. In nucleotides, the CDR3 is TGTGCCACCAGCAGGACTAGCGGGAGCACAGATACGCAGTATTTT.

This rearrangement joins TRBV11-2 to TRBJ1-2, with D tentatively TRBD1 (5 bases). V dropped 0 bases and J dropped 9 bases, with 14 bases sitting between them. There are 14 residues in the CDR3. The V gene's germline CDR1 is SGHAT and CDR2 FQNNGV. In nucleotides, the CDR3 is TGTGCCAGCAGCTTAGAACCAGGGAAGAGGAGCTACACCTTC. Protein product: CASSLEPGKRSYTF. Full variable domain (missing parts from reference TRBV11-2 and TRBJ1-2): EAGVAQSPRYKIIEKRQSVAFWCNPISGHATLYWYQQILGQGPKLLIQFQNNGVVDDSQLPKDRFSAERLKGVDSTLKIQPAKLEDSAVYLCASSLEPGKRSYTFGSGTRLTVV.

The chain carries TRBV9 and TRBJ2-1; 11 nucleotides match TRBD2. V gave up 7 bases and J gave up 5 bases; unmatched junction bases: 5. This CDR3 region has 14 residues. Germline values: CDR1 SGDLS, CDR2 YYNGEE. The CDR3 protein is CASGTGLADNEQFF. CDR3 nucleotides: TGTGCCAGCGGGACGGGACTAGCGGACAATGAGCAGTTCTTC.

The chain is built from TRBV14 and TRBJ2-7; TRBD2 agrees at 10 bases. The CDR3 has 15 residues. Germline values: CDR1 SGHDN, CDR2 FVKESK. Trimming took 2 bases from V and 4 from J; bases not matched to a gene: 5. CDR3 in DNA: TGTGCCAGCAGCCAATCTAGCGGGAGTAGATACGAGCAGTACTTC. As protein: CASSQSSGSRYEQYF.

The chain employs TRBV13 and TRBJ1-2; tentatively, D is TRBD1 (5 bases). Trimming removed 0 bases at V and 6 bases at J, with 11 bases between. Germline V gives CDR1 PRHDT, CDR2 FYEKMQ (reference sequence). The CDR3 contains 14 residues. DNA for the CDR3: TGTGCCAGCAGCTTAGGTGGGGGACTCAATGGCTACACCTTC. This codes for CASSLGGGLNGYTF.

The count of this clone is one. The DNA of the CDR3 is TGTGCCAGCAGCCTCCAGCGGAGCTACAATGAGCAGTTCTTC. Its translation is CASSLQRSYNEQFF. The rearrangement joins TRBV5-4 to TRBJ2-1; D possibly corresponds to TRBD2 (5 bases). From germline, CDR1 is SGHNT and CDR2 YYREEE (reference sequence). The CDR3 spans 14 residues. V was trimmed by 4 bases and J by 3 bases, leaving 11 bases between them. The whole variable domain, filled in from reference TRBV5-4 and TRBJ2-1, reads ETGVTQSPTHLIKTRGQQVTLRCSSQSGHNTVSWYQQALGQGPQFIFQYYREEENGRGNFPPRFSGLQFPNYSSELNVNALELDDSALYLCASSLQRSYNEQFFGPGTRLTVL.

The chain joins TRBV6-2 or TRBV6-3 to TRBJ1-1, with no clear D. Germline CDR1 is MNHEY and CDR2 is SVGEGT. V gave up 4 bases and J gave up 7 bases, with 13 bases separating them. The CDR3 is made up of 13 amino acids. The CDR3 loop reads CASSLGGNGEAFF. CDR3 nucleotides: TGTGCCAGCAGTTTAGGAGGTAACGGTGAAGCTTTCTTT.

The chain joins TRBV10-3 to TRBJ1-1, with 7 bases lining up with TRBD1. The CDR3 contains 15 residues. Germline loops: CDR1 ENHRY, CDR2 SYGVKD. V gave up 0 bases and J gave up 4 bases; unmatched junction bases: 5. The CDR3 loop is CAISESVQGTTEAFF. In DNA form, the CDR3 reads TGTGCCATCAGTGAGTCTGTACAGGGGACCACTGAAGCTTTCTTT.